This TCR beta chain was identified during a study of blood T cell repertoires in COVID-19. Study information: Samples of COVID-19 (acute and convalescent) were obtained from the United States, Italy and Spain. The analysed material was cDNA or gDNA that came from T cells, B-cell-depleted T cells, or PBMCs.

Germline CDR1 is SQVTM and CDR2 is ANQGSEA. The CDR3 spans 15 residues. V lost 7 bases and J 1 base, leaving 20 bases between the germline ends. Per the original methods: Reference gene primer amplification gave estimated nucleated cell counts. Repertoires were generated with immunoSEQ multiplex PCR, while TCRdb's copy carries only in-frame clones and drops some. That table furnishes V, J and clone size, whereas the DNA furnished D and trimming. The data show approximately 270,000 clones, 80% to 90% seen once. The V call is TRBV29-1, the J call TRBJ2-7, with a weak D call TRBD2 (5 bases). Sequenced: peripheral blood. This clonotype was obtained from a man aged 25-40 years with acute or convalescent COVID-19. The CDR3 DNA sequence: TGCAGCGCCCCGTGGAGGCCCTTAACATCCTACGAGCAGTACTTC. Residues: CSAPWRPLTSYEQYF.